This T cell receptor beta chain was found in a study of shared clonotypes between healthy human individuals. Study-level background: Each donor had three CD4 naive, three CD4 memory, two CD8 naive and one CD8 memory plate.

Naive CD8 cells lacked CD45RO and underwent positive selection for CCR7, leaving out terminally differentiated effector memory CD45RA+ cells. Adult Caucasians living in Nashville, Tennessee made up all of the donors. On this clone itself: No antigen is known for it. This CDR3 is also generated by other DNA sequences in the sample.

Study-wide findings and caveats: A handful of donors showed sharing of roughly 5% of naive CD4 clonotypes.

Sequencing was at deep level. TCRdb's copy holds only in-frame clones and misses some; the assay was immunoSEQ multiplex PCR. In the table there are around 2.1 million clones, roughly 91% of which are singletons. Germline loops: CDR1 KGHSH, CDR2 LQKENI. The CDR3 runs to 14 residues. J was trimmed by 1 base and V by 2 bases; bases with no gene match: 0. The sequence derives from a man between 18 and 35 years old in good health. Some clones in this sample may be carry-over from other donors' samples. The sample consisted of naive CD8+ T cells from PBMCs. The chain couples TRBV18 to TRBJ2-5, with 8 bases lining up with TRBD1. CDR3 nucleotides: TGTGCCAGCTCACCAGACAGGGGCCAAGAGACCCAGTACTTC. Its protein product is CASSPDRGQETQYF.